The 18 T cell receptor beta chains below come from one sample, sequenced in a study of T cell responses to AZD1222 COVID-19 vaccine (dated by TCRdb to the early 2020s). The library was built by means of the immunoSEQ multiplex PCR assay. Here the immuneACCESS table is served through TCRdb, limited to in-frame sequences with V and J called. Missing clones are a known gap in these copies; in checked studies unresolved V genes cover under half, and the rest lacks a known reason. Recorded for this sample are around 200,000 clones; over 80% of them occurred a single time. In total, the top ten clones hold around 0.97% of the sample. The time point label for this specimen denotes: about 28 days (+/-7) after the second vaccine dose. The sample's treatment or condition, from its label and the paper: meningococcal conjugate vaccine given as trial control. Specimen: peripheral blood, collected 28 days after the second dose of the MenACWY control vaccine. All receptors come from an adult who received the MenACWY meningococcal vaccine as a control.

This chain uses TRBV6-5 with TRBJ1-2; 8 nucleotides align to TRBD1. Germline CDR1 and CDR2: MNHEY and SVGAGI. This CDR3 is built from 15 residues. The J segment lost 7 bases and the V segment lost 5 bases, leaving 12 bases of the junction unmatched. This chain's CDR3 is CASSPNGQGGFGYTF. CDR3 DNA: TGTGCCAGCAGTCCCAACGGACAGGGCGGCTTTGGCTACACCTTC.

The chain links TRBV7-8 to TRBJ1-4, with TRBD1 as a possible D gene (5 bases). The CDR3 runs 14 residues. Germline lookup yields CDR1 SGHVS and CDR2 FQNEAQ. Trimming cost V 7 bases and J 8 bases, with 17 bases left between them. CDR3: CASTLRGIDEKLFF. DNA of the CDR3: TGTGCCAGCACTCTAAGGGGAATAGACGAAAAACTGTTTTTT.

The rearrangement uses TRBV5-5 and TRBJ1-3; no reliable D call. CDR1 is SGHKS and CDR2 is YYEKEE in the germline V gene (reference sequence). The CDR3 totals 14 residues. V was trimmed by 4 bases and J by 4 bases, leaving 12 bases between them. The CDR3 region has the DNA TGTGCCAGCAGCCCGGAACCTCGAGGAAACACCATATATTTT. Translated: CASSPEPRGNTIYF.

The rearrangement uses TRBV3-1 (or the pseudogene TRBV3-2) and TRBJ1-6; no definite D call. CDR1 is LGHDT and CDR2 is YNNKEL in the germline V gene (reference sequence). The CDR3 runs to 14 residues. The germline V and J ends were trimmed by 3 bases and 6 bases, with 9 bases remaining between them. The DNA for the CDR3 is TGTGCCAGCAGCCAGGAGACGGTTAATTCACCCCTCCACTTT. Translating gives CASSQETVNSPLHF.

The chain joins TRBV9 to TRBJ1-2, with 11 bases matching TRBD1. From germline, CDR1 is SGDLS and CDR2 YYNGEE. With 4 bases clipped from V and 8 bases from J, the junction kept 10 bases outside the gene matches. This CDR3 region has 15 residues. The CDR3 DNA follows: TGTGCCAGCAGCCCTGGGACAGGGGGAGGGTACGGCTACACCTTC. Translation gives CASSPGTGGGYGYTF.

J is TRBJ1-3 and V is TRBV28; no firm D call. The V end was cut by 5 bases, the J end by 0 bases, with 11 bases between. CDR1 and CDR2 (germline): MDHEN, SYDVKM. This CDR3 contains 15 residues. The CDR3 loop is CASSPRLLSGNTIYF. Written as DNA, the CDR3 is TGTGCCAGCAGTCCCCGGCTCCTCTCTGGAAACACCATATATTTT.

The V gene is TRBV6-6, the J gene TRBJ1-3, with TRBD1 identical over 9 bases. Germline-derived CDR1 and CDR2 are MNHNY and SVGAGI (reference sequence). The CDR3 runs to 16 residues. Trimming at V came to 4 bases and at J to 1 base, leaving 5 bases not matched to a gene. The CDR3 is CASSFRDRASGNTIYF. CDR3 DNA: TGTGCCAGCAGTTTCCGGGACAGGGCTTCTGGAAACACCATATATTTT.

V usage is TRBV4-3 and J usage is TRBJ1-3; the D gene is possibly TRBD1 (6 bases). Trimming cost V 0 bases and J 0 bases, with 12 bases left between them. Germline assignment: CDR1 LGHNA and CDR2 YSLEER. This CDR3 is 17 amino acids long. CDR3 loop: CASSQDAQGFSGNTIYF. CDR3 nucleotides: TGCGCCAGCAGCCAAGATGCACAGGGCTTCTCTGGAAACACCATATATTTT.

The genes are TRBV7-2 and TRBJ2-3, with 7 positions matching TRBD1. CDR1 and CDR2 (germline): SGHTA, FQGNSA. The CDR3 sequence is 15 residues long. V lost 4 bases and J lost 4; bases outside the gene matches: 8. The CDR3 sequence is CASSWPGQRPDTQYF. In DNA form, the CDR3 reads TGTGCCAGCAGCTGGCCGGGACAGAGGCCAGATACGCAGTATTTT.

This chain links TRBV16 with TRBJ1-1; D uncertain. V dropped 4 bases and J dropped 9 bases, with 15 bases sitting between them. The CDR3 has 13 amino acids. Germline values: CDR1 KGHSY, CDR2 FQNENV. The CDR3 sequence is CASSLTLPGKAFF. The CDR3, as DNA: TGTGCCAGCAGCCTTACTCTCCCGGGGAAAGCTTTCTTT.

Details on this clone: The sample carries other DNA sequences with the same CDR3. This chain links TRBV7-9 with TRBJ1-1, with 8 bases aligning to TRBD1. Looked up from germline, CDR1 is SEHNR and CDR2 is FQNEAQ (reference sequence). Trimming at V came to 5 bases and at J to 1 base, leaving 3 bases not matched to a gene. The length of the CDR3 is 14 residues. The CDR3 region is CASSQGTGNTEAFF. The CDR3, as DNA: TGTGCCAGCAGCCAAGGGACAGGGAACACTGAAGCTTTCTTT. Variable domain in full (rest from reference TRBV7-9 and TRBJ1-1): DTGVSQNPRHKITKRGQNVTFRCDPISEHNRLYWYRQTLGQGPEFLTYFQNEAQLEKSRLLSDRFSAERPKGSFSTLEIQRTEQGDSAMYLCASSQGTGNTEAFFGQGTRLTVV.

The chain uses TRBV27 and TRBJ2-5; weak D call: TRBD1 (5 bases). Germline V gene lookup returns CDR1 MNHEY and CDR2 SMNVEV (reference sequence). This CDR3 has 15 residues. Between the trimmed V and J ends, which lost 4 bases and 5 bases, there was a span of 17 bases. Here the CDR3 reads CASSSNFQGSETQYF. DNA of the CDR3: TGTGCCAGCAGTTCAAATTTCCAGGGTTCCGAGACCCAGTACTTC.

V and J are TRBV5-6 and TRBJ2-7, with D tentatively TRBD1 or TRBD2 (5 bases each). Germline assignment: CDR1 SGHDT and CDR2 YYEEEE. The V gene lost 3 bases and the J gene lost 2 bases, with 15 bases spanning the gap. CDR3 size: 15 residues. The CDR3 coding sequence is TGTGCCAGCAGCTCCCGGGACCTACTAACCTACGAGCAGTACTTC. Translation: CASSSRDLLTYEQYF.

The chain couples TRBV19 to TRBJ1-1; D gene unclear. Trimming shortened V by 3 bases and J by 4 bases, and 3 bases separated the two germline ends. This CDR3 has 11 amino acids. The germline V gene encodes CDR1 LNHDA and CDR2 SQIVND (reference sequence). This CDR3 reads CASSMATEAFF. DNA of the CDR3: TGTGCCAGTAGTATGGCCACTGAAGCTTTCTTT. The full variable domain, its missing parts supplied by reference TRBV19 and TRBJ1-1, is DGGITQSPKYLFRKEGQNVTLSCEQNLNHDAMYWYRQDPGQGLRLIYYSQIVNDFQKGDIAEGYSVSREKKESFPLTVTSAQKNPTAFYLCASSMATEAFFGQGTRLTVV.

The chain is built from TRBV19 and TRBJ1-3; 8 bases agree with TRBD1. Germline loops: CDR1 LNHDA, CDR2 SQIVND (reference sequence). CDR3 size: 14 residues. Losses at the gene ends were 6 bases for V and 2 bases for J; bases not matched to a gene: 3. CDR3 nucleotide sequence: TGTGCCAGTAGACAGACAGGGGCTGGAAACACCATATATTTT. Translation: CASRQTGAGNTIYF.

The J gene is TRBJ1-2, the V gene TRBV11-1; 9 bases are shared with TRBD1. This CDR3 region has 13 residues. Germline V gives CDR1 SGHAT, CDR2 FQDESV (reference sequence). The junction had 2 bases not matched to a gene; V was cut back by 5 bases and J by 4 bases. CDR3 protein: CASSEGQGYGYTF. CDR3 DNA sequence: TGTGCCAGCAGCGAGGGACAGGGCTATGGCTACACCTTC.

This chain joins TRBV27 and TRBJ1-4; 8 bases are a match to TRBD1. The CDR3 has 16 amino acids. The germline V gene has CDR1 MNHEY and CDR2 SMNVEV (reference sequence). J lost 7 bases, V lost 3 bases, and 10 bases had no gene match. The chain's CDR3 is CASSLLDRVGGEKLFF. DNA for the CDR3: TGTGCCAGCAGTTTGTTGGACAGGGTAGGGGGTGAAAAACTGTTTTTT.

This clone was counted only a few times. The chain uses TRBV7-9 and TRBJ1-4; unclear D gene. V was cut by 2 bases and J by 1 base, with 14 bases left in between. This CDR3 spans 17 amino acids. In germline, CDR1 is SEHNR, CDR2 FQNEAQ (reference sequence). The CDR3 spells CASSLIRVGGTNEKLFF. Written as DNA, the CDR3 is TGTGCCAGCAGCTTAATAAGGGTCGGTGGAACTAATGAAAAACTGTTTTTT.